The rows below give T cell receptor beta chains drawn from one sample of a study of T cell repertoires in cytomegalovirus infection. TCRdb itself ran the reads through MiXCR, one entry per CDR3 protein. The table shows 480,000 or so distinct CDR3 sequences, with approximately 10% occurring only once. Sequencing was carried out using PBMCs. The receptor source for this set is a human donor in good health (CMV status not recorded). Some clones in this sample may be carry-over from other donors' samples. CDR3s include the opening cysteine and the closing phenylalanine or tryptophan. Size is omitted from some rows. Given values are once, few, many or a class for expanded clones.

v_call,clone_size,cdr3_aa
TRBV15,.,CATSRGAPFDSQETQYF
TRBV7-6,many,CASSRHRETGGGTEAFF
TRBV5-6,many,CASSVTSGQETQYF
TRBV12-3/TRBV12-4,few,CASSTTRGTEAFF
TRBV7-9,many,CASSPTTTDFYGYTF
TRBV15,few,CATSRDQRGSYEQYF
TRBV2,few,CASSETQGGYEQYF
TRBV7-9,.,CASSSPLVRGSDTGELFF
TRBV5-1,many,CASSFRDGGPDYNEQFF
TRBV20-1,.,CSAGGTHVDEQYF
TRBV4-1,many,CASSRDPLRNQPQHF
TRBV14,many,CASSQELDHNQPQHF
TRBV29-1,many,CSVTEGGTDTEAFF
TRBV19,many,CASSTIGAGGYNEQFF
TRBV19,few,CASSIKGTTGELFF
TRBV20-1,.,CSAATSGGSDTQYF
TRBV7-3,many,CASSLSSGNTEAFF
TRBV19,many,CASSIPPPNPGANVLTF
TRBV5-1,many,CASSPLTSGKGDTQYF
TRBV7-9,few,CASSGGGAEDTQYF
TRBV7-6,many,CASSLAGQGTDTQYF
TRBV12-3/TRBV12-4,.,CASSSDLRGNYGYTF
TRBV6-1,many,CASSREGLGTEAFF
TRBV5-6,many,CASSLVGQSDNQPQHF
TRBV2,.,CASRETGGDNEQFF
TRBV7-9,many,CASSLADRYEQYF
TRBV5-1,many,CASSQNLGTDEQYF
TRBV19,many,CASSSFAGGGYEQYF
TRBV7-9,many,CASSRTGEQFF
TRBV5-5,many,CASSSTGTGNYEETQYF
TRBV20-1,.,CSAPPRTIGGYEQYF
TRBV4-2,many,CASSPSTSGTNTGELFF
TRBV20-1,.,CSADHDSTDTQYF
TRBV5-4,.,CASSLLFEGLETQYF
TRBV9,.,CASSVSGSTDMQYF
TRBV6-1,many,CASSGGTDLPQHF
TRBV3-1,.,CASSQGPLLRDNSYEQYF
TRBV12-3/TRBV12-4,many,CASSLQGISAGELFF
TRBV20-1,few,CSARALQGTDTQYF
TRBV20-1,.,CSATRQGPNQPQHF
TRBV20-1,many,CSAGRLAGDNEQYF
TRBV6-2/TRBV6-3,many,CASRRRDHQETQYF
TRBV7-9,many,CASSFEGGYGYTF
TRBV5-1,few,CASSADSQSNSPLHF
TRBV6-1,few,CASSSRRGANEQFF
TRBV7-2,many,CASSPVGGTLKNIQYF
TRBV9,many,CASSGQVLGAGANVLTF
TRBV19,few,CASSMERGFGNQPQHF
TRBV18,few,CASSETFTAYYGYTF
TRBV7-9,many,CASSLLGGGTEAFF
TRBV4-1,few,CASSQEGQNNSPLHF
TRBV29-1,few,CSVSGMKTYEQYF
TRBV6-2/TRBV6-3,many,CASLDGGNQPQHF
TRBV4-1,many,CASSPAGRMNTEAFF
TRBV11-2,many,CASSLSRSWGRLIYNEQFF
TRBV7-6,.,CASSSFGISGELFF
TRBV29-1,.,CSVEDGVLDEQYF
TRBV24-1,many,CATSDPTGGAEGYTF
TRBV11-3,many,CASSPGNVMGASTDTQYF
TRBV20-1,.,CSARDTFSGGGYNEQFF